The 16 T cell receptor beta chains reported below all come from one sample, sequenced in a study of patients and donors after allogeneic stem cell transplantation. From the RT-PCR reads, TCRdb called clonotypes with MiXCR, one entry per CDR3 protein. This repertoire shows some 960,000 distinct CDR3 sequences, about a sixth found once; its top ten account for around 6%. Sequencing used blood, either unsorted or a sorted T cell fraction (not recorded which). The receptors derive from a human donor who was either an allogeneic HSCT recipient or a stem cell or donor lymphocyte infusion donor (not recorded which). It is not recorded whose cells these are; they may come from a transplant donor.

This clonotype was found many times. V and J are TRBV20-1 and TRBJ1-1; D is perhaps TRBD1 (6 bases). The CDR3 runs 13 residues. The V end was cut by 3 bases, the J end by 1 base, with 9 bases between. Germline lookup yields CDR1 DFQATT and CDR2 SNEGSKA (reference sequence). The CDR3 sequence: CSASGQKNTEAFF. The CDR3 coding sequence is TGCAGTGCTAGTGGACAGAAGAACACTGAAGCTTTCTTT.

This clonotype has at least ten counts. The V gene is TRBV12-3 or TRBV12-4, the J gene TRBJ1-5; the D gene is possibly TRBD1 (5 bases). Trimming cost V 1 base and J 4 bases, with 8 bases left between them. The CDR3 sequence is 14 residues long. The CDR3: CASSLETANQPQHF. In nucleotides, the CDR3 is TGTGCCAGCAGTTTAGAGACAGCGAATCAGCCCCAGCATTTT.

This clonotype was detected only a few times. V gene TRBV5-1 combines with J gene TRBJ2-1, with TRBD2 matching over 7 bases. Unmatched junction bases numbered 7, after V lost 0 bases and J lost 4 bases. The V gene's germline CDR1 is SGHRS and CDR2 YFSETQ. This CDR3 is built from 16 residues. The CDR3 DNA reads as TGCGCCAGCAGCTTGGGGGCCGGGACTACTTACAATGAGCAGTTCTTC. The encoded protein is CASSLGAGTTYNEQFF.

This clonotype was picked up many times. This chain joins TRBV20-1 and TRBJ2-1; TRBD1 or TRBD2 may be the D gene (6 bases each). V gave up 0 bases and J gave up 3 bases, with 12 bases separating them. Germline values: CDR1 DFQATT, CDR2 SNEGSKA (reference sequence). The CDR3 has 15 residues. CDR3 region: CSARDFGGNYNEQFF. The CDR3 DNA sequence: TGCAGTGCTAGAGATTTCGGGGGCAACTACAATGAGCAGTTCTTC.

V is TRBV7-9 and J is TRBJ2-1; D remains ambiguous. The V and J ends lost 1 base and 4 bases respectively, with 14 bases between them. CDR1 is SEHNR and CDR2 is FQNEAQ in the germline V gene (reference sequence). The CDR3 runs to 16 residues. CDR3 nucleotides: TGTGCCAGCAGCTTAGGGCGGCAGACGTTTTACAATGAGCAGTTCTTC. The encoded protein is CASSLGRQTFYNEQFF. The full variable domain, its missing parts supplied by reference TRBV7-9 and TRBJ2-1, is DTGVSQNPRHKITKRGQNVTFRCDPISEHNRLYWYRQTLGQGPEFLTYFQNEAQLEKSRLLSDRFSAERPKGSFSTLEIQRTEQGDSAMYLCASSLGRQTFYNEQFFGPGTRLTVL.

Only a few counts were recorded for this clonotype. The V gene is TRBV4-2, the J gene TRBJ1-6; D is unclear. Germline lookup yields CDR1 LGHNA and CDR2 YNFKEQ. The CDR3 loop spans 16 amino acids. With 0 bases removed from V and 5 bases from J, the gap between germline ends came to 11 bases. CDR3: CASSQDSQRHNSPLHF. For the CDR3, the DNA is TGTGCCAGCAGCCAAGATTCTCAGCGGCATAATTCACCCCTCCACTTT.

The V and J genes are TRBV5-1 and TRBJ2-2; 11 bases line up with TRBD2. CDR3 length: 16 amino acids. Germline V CDR1 and CDR2: SGHRS, YFSETQ. Losses at the gene ends were 3 bases for V and 8 bases for J; bases not matched to a gene: 9. The DNA for the CDR3 is TGCGCCAGCAGCTCGGGCCGACTAGCGGGAAGTGGGGAGCTGTTTTTT. Its protein product is CASSSGRLAGSGELFF.

This clonotype was detected only a few times. The chain carries TRBV15 and TRBJ2-2; D unclear. Germline CDR1 and CDR2: LNHNV and YYDKDF (reference sequence). The germline V and J ends were trimmed by 5 bases and 8 bases, with 9 bases remaining between them. This CDR3 contains 12 residues. The DNA of the CDR3 is TGTGCCACCAGCGGCAGGAGAGGGGAGCTGTTTTTT. The encoded protein is CATSGRRGELFF.

The J gene is TRBJ2-7, the V gene TRBV7-6; a weak D match, TRBD2 (5 bases). Between the trimmed V and J ends, which lost 4 bases and 3 bases, there was a span of 10 bases. Germline V lookup: CDR1 SGHVS, CDR2 FNYEAQ. The CDR3 is made up of 13 amino acids. The CDR3 DNA is TGTGCCAGCAGCTACGGTGAGGGCTACGAGCAGTACTTC. Protein sequence: CASSYGEGYEQYF.

This clonotype was observed many times. The chain carries TRBV9 and TRBJ2-7; D is possibly TRBD1 (6 bases). This CDR3 has 14 residues. Germline CDR1 and CDR2: SGDLS and YYNGEE. The V end lost 0 bases, the J end lost 3 bases, and 10 bases lay between the germline ends. The CDR3 region has the DNA TGTGCCAGCAGCGTAGGGACAGTCAGCTACGAGCAGTACTTC. It yields the protein CASSVGTVSYEQYF.

V and J are TRBV7-9 and TRBJ2-7; D perhaps matches TRBD2 (6 bases). V dropped 3 bases and J dropped 6 bases, with 12 bases sitting between them. This CDR3 is built from 13 residues. Germline V gene data show CDR1 as SEHNR and CDR2 as FQNEAQ (reference sequence). This chain's CDR3 is CASSFGSGGEQYF. The CDR3 DNA reads TGTGCCAGCAGCTTTGGTTCCGGGGGCGAGCAGTACTTC. The whole variable domain, filled in from reference TRBV7-9 and TRBJ2-7, reads DTGVSQNPRHKITKRGQNVTFRCDPISEHNRLYWYRQTLGQGPEFLTYFQNEAQLEKSRLLSDRFSAERPKGSFSTLEIQRTEQGDSAMYLCASSFGSGGEQYFGPGTRLTVT.

The gene calls are TRBV29-1 and TRBJ2-6; TRBD2 is a possible D gene (6 bases). V was clipped by 7 bases and J by 3 bases, with 13 bases between them. CDR3 size: 14 residues. Germline values: CDR1 SQVTM, CDR2 ANQGSEA. CDR3 nucleotide sequence: TGCAGCGCTTGGGGGGTAGGTGGGGCCAACGTCCTGACTTTC. It encodes CSAWGVGGANVLTF.

This clonotype turned up a few times. V usage is TRBV15 and J usage is TRBJ1-4; D uncertain. The V gene's germline CDR1 is LNHNV and CDR2 YYDKDF (reference sequence). Trimming left V 4 bases short and J 6 bases short, with 15 bases between. This CDR3 has 15 amino acids. CDR3 nucleotide sequence: TGTGCCACCAGCAAGGGTCAGCCCTTAGATGAAAAACTGTTTTTT. Amino acids: CATSKGQPLDEKLFF.

V is TRBV28 and J is TRBJ2-3, with 8 positions matching TRBD2. CDR1 MDHEN and CDR2 SYDVKM come from the germline V gene. This CDR3 is built from 17 residues. J lost 2 bases, V lost 5 bases, and 12 bases had no gene match. This CDR3 is CASSPYRLAGFTDTQYF. The CDR3 nucleotides read TGTGCCAGCAGTCCATATCGGCTAGCGGGCTTCACAGATACGCAGTATTTT.

This clonotype was recorded a few times. This chain uses TRBV15 with TRBJ2-3, with a possible D match to TRBD1 (5 bases). V gave up 2 bases and J gave up 2 bases, with 11 bases separating them. The CDR3 runs to 15 residues. Germline V lookup: CDR1 LNHNV, CDR2 YYDKDF (reference sequence). CDR3 nucleotide sequence: TGTGCCACCAGCAGACGGCAGACAGCCACAGATACGCAGTATTTT. Protein sequence: CATSRRQTATDTQYF. Based on the CDR3 plus reference TRBV15 and TRBJ2-3, the full variable domain is DAMVIQNPRYQVTQFGKPVTLSCSQTLNHNVMYWYQQKSSQAPKLLFHYYDKDFNNEADTPDNFQSRRPNTSFCFLDIRSPGLGDTAMYLCATSRRQTATDTQYFGPGTRLTVL.

The chain uses TRBV2 and TRBJ2-3; 8 positions match TRBD2. With 3 bases clipped from V and 4 bases from J, the junction kept 9 bases outside the gene matches. The V gene's germline CDR1 is SNHLY and CDR2 FYNNEI. The CDR3 covers 16 residues. This chain's CDR3 is CASSDWVAGSADTQYF. The DNA of the CDR3 is TGTGCCAGCAGTGATTGGGTAGCGGGAAGCGCAGATACGCAGTATTTT.